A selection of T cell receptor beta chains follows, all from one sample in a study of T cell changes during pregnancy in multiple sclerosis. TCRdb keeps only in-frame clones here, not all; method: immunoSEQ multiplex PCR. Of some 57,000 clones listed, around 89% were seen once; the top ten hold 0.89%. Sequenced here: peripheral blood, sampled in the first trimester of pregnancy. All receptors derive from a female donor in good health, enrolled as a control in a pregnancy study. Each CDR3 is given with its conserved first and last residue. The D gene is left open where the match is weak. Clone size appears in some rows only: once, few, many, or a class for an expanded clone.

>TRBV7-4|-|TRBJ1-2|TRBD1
CASSPPRGDNYGYTF
TGTGCCAGCAGCCCCCCCAGGGGGGACAACTATGGCTACACCTTC
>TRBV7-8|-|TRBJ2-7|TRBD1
CASSFPGTGASYEQYF
TGTGCCAGCAGCTTTCCCGGGACAGGGGCCTCCTACGAGCAGTACTTC
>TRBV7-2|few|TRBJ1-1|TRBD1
CASSFTGANTEAFF
TGTGCCAGCAGCTTCACAGGGGCCAACACTGAAGCTTTCTTT
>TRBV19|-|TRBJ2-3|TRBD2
CASIERGKTDTQYF
TGTGCCAGTATCGAGCGGGGGAAGACAGATACGCAGTATTTT
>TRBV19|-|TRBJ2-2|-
CASEGTKNTGELFF
TGTGCCAGCGAGGGAACAAAAAACACCGGGGAGCTGTTTTTT
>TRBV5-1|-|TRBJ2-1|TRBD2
CASSSRDSGGEQFF
TGCGCCAGCAGCTCTAGGGATAGCGGGGGTGAGCAGTTCTTC
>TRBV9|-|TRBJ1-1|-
CASSVAVRNTEAFF
TGTGCCAGCAGCGTAGCGGTGAGGAACACTGAAGCTTTCTTT
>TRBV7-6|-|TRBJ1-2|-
CASSHGGGLYGYTF
TGTGCCAGCAGCCATGGGGGCGGACTCTATGGCTACACCTTC
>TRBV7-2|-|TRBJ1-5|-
CASSLGESNQPQHF
TGTGCCAGCAGCTTAGGGGAGAGTAATCAGCCCCAGCATTTT
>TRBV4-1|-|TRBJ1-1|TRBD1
CASSHGTGGEAFF
TGCGCCAGCAGCCACGGGACAGGGGGCGAAGCTTTCTTT
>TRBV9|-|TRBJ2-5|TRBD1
CASSADQGALSETQYF
TGTGCCAGCAGCGCCGACCAGGGGGCTTTGTCCGAGACCCAGTACTTC
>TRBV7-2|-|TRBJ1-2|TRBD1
CASSLGTGALANYGYTF
TGTGCCAGCAGCTTAGGAACAGGGGCCTTAGCTAACTATGGCTACACCTTC
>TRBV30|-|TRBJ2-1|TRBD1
CAWSRDTGGLDEQFF
TGTGCCTGGAGTAGAGATACAGGGGGCCTGGATGAGCAGTTCTTC
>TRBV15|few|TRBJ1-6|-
CATSGQSNSPLHF
TGTGCCACGAGCGGACAGTCCAATTCACCCCTCCACTTT
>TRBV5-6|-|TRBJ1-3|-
CASSLQQDTIYF
TGTGCCAGCAGCTTGCAGCAGGACACCATATATTTT
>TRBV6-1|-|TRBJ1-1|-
CASLSNTEAFF
TGTGCCAGCTTGAGTAACACTGAAGCTTTCTTT
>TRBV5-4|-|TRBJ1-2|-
CASSLPGGPAHGYTF
TGTGCCAGCAGCTTGCCAGGTGGGCCCGCTCATGGCTACACCTTC
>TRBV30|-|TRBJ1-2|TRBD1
CAWSVGTGDGYTF
TGTGCCTGGAGTGTCGGGACAGGGGATGGCTACACCTTC
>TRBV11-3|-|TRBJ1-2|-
CASSLEGDYGYTF
TGTGCCAGCAGCTTAGAGGGAGATTATGGCTACACCTTC
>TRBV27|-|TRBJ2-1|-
CASKGAYNEQFF
TGTGCCAGCAAGGGGGCCTACAATGAGCAGTTCTTC
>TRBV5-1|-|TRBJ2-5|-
CASSRTWGGGAGGEETQYF
TGCGCCAGCAGCCGAACGTGGGGAGGGGGGGCTGGCGGAGAAGAGACCCAGTACTTC
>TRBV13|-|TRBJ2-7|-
CASSYTGQSSYEQYF
TGTGCCAGCAGCTATACGGGACAAAGCTCCTACGAGCAGTACTTC